These T cell receptor beta chains were read from a single sample in a study of cytomegalovirus exposure and HLA in healthy donors. Produced via immunoSEQ multiplex PCR; TCRdb's table is partial and in-frame only. This sample contains about 150,000 clones. Material for sequencing was PBMCs. The receptors stem from a woman in her fifties or sixties in good health and CMV-seronegative. Both conserved end residues are part of each CDR3. D genes are given only for firm matches.

j_gene | v_gene | d_gene | CDR3nt | CDR3aa
TRBJ1-2 | TRBV10-3 | - | TGTGCCATCAGTGACAGGAATCCCTATGGCTACACCTTC | CAISDRNPYGYTF
TRBJ2-7 | TRBV28 | - | TGTGCCAGCAGTTTAGTTAGGGGGTACGAGCAGTACTTC | CASSLVRGYEQYF
TRBJ2-7 | TRBV11-3 | - | TGTGCCAGCAGCTTAGGCCGGGGACTCCTTTCCTACGAGCAGTACTTC | CASSLGRGLLSYEQYF
TRBJ2-3 | TRBV9 | - | TGTGCCAGCAGCGCGCCCCGGGCTAGCGGCACAGATACGCAGTATTTT | CASSAPRASGTDTQYF
TRBJ2-1 | TRBV4-1 | TRBD2 | TGCGCCAGCAGCCAAGGACTAGCGGGGGGCTACAATGAGCAGTTCTTC | CASSQGLAGGYNEQFF
TRBJ1-1 | TRBV7-9 | - | TGTGCCAGCAGCTCTTTCCAGGGTTTCTCTAACACTGAAGCTTTCTTT | CASSSFQGFSNTEAFF
TRBJ2-5 | TRBV7-8 | - | TGTGCCAGCAGCTCCCATAGGGAGGAGACCCAGTACTTC | CASSSHREETQYF
TRBJ1-4 | TRBV6-1 | - | TGTGCCAGCATAAGAGGGTTTAATGAAAAACTGTTTTTT | CASIRGFNEKLFF
TRBJ1-1 | TRBV11-3 | - | TGTGCCAGCGCGGAGGGCAGGGTGAACACTGAAGCTTTCTTT | CASAEGRVNTEAFF
TRBJ1-4 | TRBV28 | TRBD1 | TGTGCCAGCAGCCACCCAGGGGGCAATGAAAAACTGTTTTTT | CASSHPGGNEKLFF
TRBJ2-7 | TRBV5-1 | TRBD1 | TGCGCCAGCAGCTCCTCAGGGGGCCGGTACGAGCAGTACTTC | CASSSSGGRYEQYF
TRBJ2-5 | TRBV11-3 | TRBD2 | TGTGCCAGCAGCCAGGGACTAGCGGGAGTGGGTCTCCAAGAGACCCAGTACTTC | CASSQGLAGVGLQETQYF
TRBJ2-2 | TRBV18 | - | TGTGCCAGCTCACCGCGCCAGGGCGGAAGTACCGGGGAGCTGTTTTTT | CASSPRQGGSTGELFF
TRBJ1-4 | TRBV19 | TRBD1 | TGTGCCAGTACCGACAGGGGGCAAAGTGAAAAACTGTTTTTT | CASTDRGQSEKLFF
TRBJ1-3 | TRBV4-1 | - | TGCGCCAGCAGCCAACGAGAGGGCGGACGGAGCCGTGGGTACACCATATATTTT | CASSQREGGRSRGYTIYF
TRBJ1-1 | TRBV7-8 | - | TGTGCCAGCAGCTTACACAGGAACACTGAAGCTTTCTTT | CASSLHRNTEAFF
TRBJ2-6 | TRBV7-9 | - | TGTGCCAGCAGCTTGGGGCCCGGGGCCAACGTCCTGACTTTC | CASSLGPGANVLTF
TRBJ2-3 | TRBV9 | TRBD2 | TGTGCCAGCAGCCCCCCCGAGGCGGGAGCTGAGGCAGATACGCAGTATTTT | CASSPPEAGAEADTQYF
TRBJ2-1 | TRBV9 | TRBD2 | TGTGCCAGCAGCCCCCGGTGGGCGGGGGGTCAGATCAATGAGCAGTTCTTC | CASSPRWAGGQINEQFF
TRBJ2-7 | TRBV21-1 | - | TGTGCCAGCAGCGACGTCAGGTGGCCCTACGAGCAGTACTTC | CASSDVRWPYEQYF
TRBJ2-1 | TRBV5-1 | TRBD2 | TGCGCCAGCAGCCCCTTAGCGGGGGACTCCTACAATGAGCAGTTCTTC | CASSPLAGDSYNEQFF
TRBJ2-2 | TRBV19 | - | TGTGCCAGCCGGTCGGGACTTAACACCGGGGAGCTGTTTTTT | CASRSGLNTGELFF
TRBJ2-1 | TRBV7-2 | TRBD2 | TGTGCCAGCAGCGACAGTGGCGGGAGGTGGAATGAGCAGTTCTTC | CASSDSGGRWNEQFF
TRBJ1-2 | TRBV12-5 | - | TGTGCTAGTGGTTTGGGGGAGCACCCGTCTGGTGGCTACACCTTC | CASGLGEHPSGGYTF
TRBJ1-2 | TRBV18 | TRBD1 | TGTGCCAGCTCATTTGAGGGACAGCCTAACTATGGCTACACCTTC | CASSFEGQPNYGYTF
TRBJ1-2 | TRBV5-1 | - | TGCGCCAGCAGCCTGCAACGCGCGTATGGCTACACCTTC | CASSLQRAYGYTF
TRBJ1-2 | TRBV4-2 | - | TGTGCCAGCAGCATTCAGGGAACGGCGTCCTATGGCTACACCTTC | CASSIQGTASYGYTF
TRBJ2-7 | TRBV6-4 | TRBD2 | TGTGCCAGCAGTGAAGGTAGCGGGGGCTCCTACGAGCAGTACTTC | CASSEGSGGSYEQYF
TRBJ1-1 | TRBV28 | - | TGTGCCAGCACTCAGGGTGCGAGTGCTTTCTTT | CASTQGASAFF
TRBJ1-5 | TRBV30 | - | TGTGCCTGGAGTCCCCCTGGGAGTAGCAATCAGCCCCAGCATTTT | CAWSPPGSSNQPQHF
TRBJ2-3 | TRBV6-1 | - | TGTGCCAGCAGGGAGGCAGCTAGCACAGATACGCAGTATTTT | CASREAASTDTQYF
TRBJ2-3 | TRBV5-1 | TRBD2 | TGCGCCAGCAGCTGGGGGGGGGTAGGCACAGATACGCAGTATTTT | CASSWGGVGTDTQYF
TRBJ1-3 | TRBV10-3 | - | TGTGCCATCAGTGAGTCGAAGGGGGTAGGAAACACCATATATTTT | CAISESKGVGNTIYF
TRBJ1-1 | TRBV28 | - | TGTGCCAGCGGGCCCAGGACAGAGAACACTGAAGCTTTCTTT | CASGPRTENTEAFF
TRBJ1-3 | TRBV15 | - | TGTGCCACCAGCCGAGAGCCAGGGATCCGGTCTGGAAACACCATATATTTT | CATSREPGIRSGNTIYF
TRBJ2-7 | TRBV4-2 | TRBD2 | TGTGCCAGCAGTCAATTGGGGGGGGACGGCTCCTACGAGCAGTACTTC | CASSQLGGDGSYEQYF
TRBJ2-2 | TRBV20-1 | - | TGCAGTGCTCCTAACACCGGGGAGCTGTTTTTT | CSAPNTGELFF
TRBJ2-4 | TRBV7-9 | TRBD1 | TGTGCCAGCAGCTTGGGACAGAACAACATTCAGTACTTC | CASSLGQNNIQYF
TRBJ1-1 | TRBV9 | - | TGTGCCAGCAGCGGGACCGGGACATCGGGCACTGAAGCTTTCTTT | CASSGTGTSGTEAFF
TRBJ2-3 | TRBV7-8 | - | TGTGCCAGCAGCTTAGGGACTAACACAGATACGCAGTATTTT | CASSLGTNTDTQYF
TRBJ2-1 | TRBV6-5 | - | TGTGCCAGCAGAAGGAGTTCGTCAAGTGTCAATGAGCAGTTCTTC | CASRRSSSSVNEQFF
TRBJ2-7 | TRBV18 | TRBD2 | TGTGCCAGCTCGCGGGGCCGGGAGGGCTACGAGCAGTACTTC | CASSRGREGYEQYF
TRBJ2-7 | TRBV11-3 | - | TGTGCCAGCAGCTTATGGGGGGACTACGAGCAGTACTTC | CASSLWGDYEQYF
TRBJ1-1 | TRBV28 | - | TGTTTGGCCCAGATTGAAGCTTTCTTT | CLAQIEAFF
TRBJ2-2 | TRBV19 | TRBD2 | TGTGCCAGTAGTCCCGTGGCCGGACTAGCGGGAGTTCGGAACACCGGGGAGCTGTTTTTT | CASSPVAGLAGVRNTGELFF
TRBJ2-1 | TRBV2 | TRBD2 | TGTGCCAGCATCGGGACTAGCGGTCGTGTTGAGCAGTTCTTC | CASIGTSGRVEQFF
TRBJ1-5 | TRBV19 | TRBD1 | TGTGCCAGTAGCGGGACAGTAAATCAGCCCCAGCATTTT | CASSGTVNQPQHF
TRBJ2-7 | TRBV4-2 | TRBD2 | TGTGCCAGCAGCCAAGATCAAGGAGGGCTAGCGGGCAACTACGAGCAGTACTTC | CASSQDQGGLAGNYEQYF
TRBJ2-3 | TRBV9 | TRBD2 | TGTGCCAGCAGCGTAGAAATGGGTAGCGGGATCACAGATACGCAGTATTTT | CASSVEMGSGITDTQYF
TRBJ2-7 | TRBV7-2 | - | TGTGCCAGCAGCCTAGCGAGGGCGGGTGTTCCAGACGAGCAGTACTTC | CASSLARAGVPDEQYF
TRBJ1-1 | TRBV9 | - | TGTGCCAGCAGCGTAGTCCGTGCGACAGCGCCGAACACTGAAGCTTTCTTT | CASSVVRATAPNTEAFF
TRBJ2-5 | TRBV6-5 | TRBD1 | TGTGCCAGCAGTTACTCAAGGGGGCGAGCGGAGACCCAGTACTTC | CASSYSRGRAETQYF
TRBJ2-7 | TRBV4-2 | TRBD1 | TGTGCCAGCAGCCAAGATCCAACAGGGGAGACCTACGAGCAGTACTTC | CASSQDPTGETYEQYF
TRBJ2-7 | TRBV28 | - | TGTGCCAGCAGTTTACACGGCGGGCCCACCTACGAGCAGTACTTC | CASSLHGGPTYEQYF
TRBJ1-1 | TRBV20-1 | - | TGCAGTGCTGGACTTTATACTGAAGCTTTCTTT | CSAGLYTEAFF
TRBJ2-5 | TRBV7-9 | TRBD2 | TGTGCCAGCAGCTTGGGACTAGCGACTTTCCAAGAGACCCAGTACTTC | CASSLGLATFQETQYF
TRBJ2-4 | TRBV10-3 | TRBD1 | TGTGCCATCAGTGAGACAACAGGGGTAGACATTCAGTACTTC | CAISETTGVDIQYF
TRBJ2-7 | TRBV28 | TRBD1 | TGTGCCAGCAGTTCAGGGACAGGGGTCGAGCAGTACTTC | CASSSGTGVEQYF
TRBJ2-7 | TRBV4-3 | - | TGCGCCAGCAGCCACGGGTTGACCGACTACGAGCAGTACTTC | CASSHGLTDYEQYF